The rows below give T cell receptor beta chains drawn from one sample of a study of blood T cell repertoires in COVID-19. Some clones are missing from TCRdb's copy, which holds only in-frame ones; the method was immunoSEQ multiplex PCR. There are some 200,000 clones in the sample; around 90% occur only once, and 2% to 2.5% lies in the top ten. Sequenced material: PBMCs or T cells enriched from blood (not recorded which). All receptors come from a woman aged 25-40 years who had recovered from COVID-19. Both conserved end residues are part of each CDR3. D genes are given only for firm matches. Size is omitted from some rows. Given values are once, few, many or a class for expanded clones.

d_gene	j_gene	abundance	v_gene	len	CDR3nt	CDR3aa
.	TRBJ1-1	.	TRBV7-2	12	TGTGCCAGCAGCTTAGGACTCTCTGAAGCTTTCTTT	CASSLGLSEAFF
TRBD1	TRBJ2-3	.	TRBV7-3	15	TGTGCCAGCAGCAGGACAGGGGCCCTGACAGATACGCAGTATTTT	CASSRTGALTDTQYF
.	TRBJ2-5	.	TRBV10-3	13	TGTGCCATCAGTGAGTCTCCTGAGGAGACCCAGTACTTC	CAISESPEETQYF
.	TRBJ2-5	.	TRBV13	18	TGTGCCAGCAGCTTAGTTGCAGGCCAGGGCGGCCCCCAAGAGACCCAGTACTTC	CASSLVAGQGGPQETQYF
TRBD1	TRBJ2-7	few	TRBV7-9	16	TGTGCCAGCAGCTCGACGTCCGGACAGGGGGCCTACGAGCAGTACTTC	CASSSTSGQGAYEQYF
TRBD1	TRBJ1-1	.	TRBV5-1	16	TGCGCCAGCAGCGCACAGGGGGCAAGGGCGAACACTGAAGCTTTCTTT	CASSAQGARANTEAFF
TRBD1	TRBJ1-1	.	TRBV5-6	17	TGTGCCAGCAGCTTGCTGACAGGGGGCCGGAGAAACACTGAAGCTTTCTTT	CASSLLTGGRRNTEAFF
.	TRBJ1-1	.	TRBV7-9	12	TGTGCCAGCAGCTTAGCCACTTATGAAGCTTTCTTT	CASSLATYEAFF
.	TRBJ1-6	.	TRBV30	13	TGTGCCTGGACCAGGGTGTCTAATTCACCCCTCCACTTT	CAWTRVSNSPLHF
.	TRBJ2-3	.	TRBV6-5	14	TGTGCCAGCAGGGAGACTAGGAAATTAGATACGCAGTATTTT	CASRETRKLDTQYF
.	TRBJ2-2	.	TRBV24-1	16	TGTGCCACCAGTGATTCAGGTAGCGGGAACACCGGGGAGCTGTTTTTT	CATSDSGSGNTGELFF
.	TRBJ1-4	.	TRBV29-1	14	TGCAGCGCCACCCGAGGGGGAAATGGTGAAAAACTGTTTTTT	CSATRGGNGEKLFF
.	TRBJ1-2	.	TRBV2	16	TGTGCCAGCAGTGAAATGGCAGGGCTCCAAAACTATGGCTACACCTTC	CASSEMAGLQNYGYTF
TRBD2	TRBJ2-1	.	TRBV6-2/TRBV6-3	17	TGTGCCAGCAGTTCCGCCACGGTAGCGGGAGTCTACAATGAGCAGTTCTTC	CASSSATVAGVYNEQFF
TRBD2	TRBJ2-7	few	TRBV2	13	TGTGCCAGCAGACTAGCGGGGTCCGACGAGCAGTACTTC	CASRLAGSDEQYF
TRBD2	TRBJ2-5	.	TRBV4-1	15	TGCGCCAGCAGATTCGGACTAGCGGTTAAAGAGACCCAGTACTTC	CASRFGLAVKETQYF
TRBD2	TRBJ2-3	few	TRBV19	16	TGTGCCAGTAGTCCCCGAGGGGCGGGAGGGATAGATACGCAGTATTTT	CASSPRGAGGIDTQYF
TRBD2	TRBJ2-7	.	TRBV27	16	TGTGCCAGCAGTTTAGGGCTAGCGGGGGTACCCTACGAGCAGTACTTC	CASSLGLAGVPYEQYF
.	TRBJ2-5	.	TRBV9	15	TGTGCCAGCAGCATACGGCCTCCCCCAGGAGAGACCCAGTACTTC	CASSIRPPPGETQYF
TRBD1	TRBJ1-2	.	TRBV9	15	TGTGCCAGCAGCGCTAGCGGACAGGGTTCCGGTGGCTACACCTTC	CASSASGQGSGGYTF
.	TRBJ1-5	.	TRBV6-2/TRBV6-3	13	TGTGCCAGCAGTTACGGTGGGAGTCAGCCCCAGCATTTT	CASSYGGSQPQHF
.	TRBJ1-4	.	TRBV6-5	15	TGTGCCAGCAGCCGGCGACAGGTCGGAAATGAAAAACTGTTTTTT	CASSRRQVGNEKLFF
.	TRBJ1-4	.	TRBV5-6	16	TGTGCCAGCAGCTTGGGGGGAATAGGGGCGCAAGAAAAACTGTTTTTT	CASSLGGIGAQEKLFF
TRBD1	TRBJ1-2	.	TRBV28	14	TGTGCCAGCAGTTCCCTGGGACAGGGGGCTGGCTACACCTTC	CASSSLGQGAGYTF
TRBD1	TRBJ2-1	.	TRBV18	17	TGTGCCAGCTCACCTCGCTCGGGACAGGGGGTCTACAATGAGCAGTTCTTC	CASSPRSGQGVYNEQFF
.	TRBJ1-2	.	TRBV11-3	12	TGTGCCAGCAGTACGGACAGCCGGGGCTACACCTTC	CASSTDSRGYTF
.	TRBJ2-2	.	TRBV6-6	15	TGTGCCAGCAGTTACGGCGGGACCAACACCGGGGAGCTGTTTTTT	CASSYGGTNTGELFF